This TCR beta chain came from a study of OX40 agonist ivuxolimab in advanced cancers. Study-wide background: Treatment of patients was with ivuxolimab, an agonistic anti-OX40 (CD134) antibody.

Generated by immunoSEQ multiplex PCR, the TCRdb table keeps only in-frame clones and is missing some. Of tens of thousands of clones listed, 88% are singletons. CDR3 length equals 12 residues. Germline V gene data show CDR1 as SGHAT and CDR2 as FQNNGV. Trimming stripped 5 bases from V and 5 bases from J, with 9 bases between. This clonotype was sampled from an adult with an advanced solid tumor such as melanoma, head and neck, liver or kidney cancer. The rearrangement joins TRBV11-2 to TRBJ2-5, with no clear D. This specimen was CD4+ or CD8+ T cells sorted from blood, taken in a trial of the OX40 agonist ivuxolimab. DNA for the CDR3: TGTGCCAGCAGCCCCCCCGGGGAGACCCAGTACTTC. Translating it yields CASSPPGETQYF.